These 4 T cell receptor beta chains originate from one sample sequenced in a study of blood T cell repertoires in COVID-19 (TCRdb year 2020). Library creation used the immunoSEQ multiplex PCR assay. Here the immuneACCESS table is served through TCRdb, limited to in-frame sequences with V and J called. Missing clones are a known gap in these copies; in checked studies unresolved V genes cover under half, and the rest lacks a known reason. The sample contains approximately 70,000 clones, approximately 87% of them found a single time. The ten biggest clones cover around 1.2% of the sample. Material for sequencing was peripheral blood. The receptor source for this set is a woman aged 55 to 70 with acute or convalescent COVID-19.

The V gene is TRBV9, the J gene TRBJ2-1; 8 nucleotides agree with TRBD2. The germline V gene encodes CDR1 SGDLS and CDR2 YYNGEE. The CDR3 sequence is 15 residues long. Unmatched junction bases numbered 3, after V lost 3 bases and J lost 1 base. CDR3 amino acids: CASSAAGVSYNEQFF. The CDR3 DNA sequence: TGTGCCAGCAGCGCAGCGGGAGTGTCCTACAATGAGCAGTTCTTC. The whole variable domain, filled in from reference TRBV9 and TRBJ2-1, reads DSGVTQTPKHLITATGQRVTLRCSPRSGDLSVYWYQQSLDQGLQFLIQYYNGEERAKGNILERFSAQQFPDLHSELNLSSLELGDSALYFCASSAAGVSYNEQFFGPGTRLTVL.

The chain recombines TRBV20-1 with TRBJ2-2, with 7 bases fitting TRBD2. The CDR3 has 13 amino acids. Trimming removed 3 bases from V and 6 bases from J; junction bases left unmatched: 4. CDR1 and CDR2 (germline): DFQATT, SNEGSKA (reference sequence). CDR3 DNA sequence: TGCAGTGCTAGTCGGGGGAGGGCCGGGGAGCTGTTTTTT. It codes for CSASRGRAGELFF.

The chain uses TRBV12-3 or TRBV12-4 and TRBJ1-3; 7 nucleotides line up with TRBD1. The V and J ends lost 6 bases and 3 bases, in that order; junction bases with no gene match: 2. This CDR3 comprises 13 residues. CDR3 nucleotide sequence: TGTGCCAGCAGCTACAGGGGTGGAAACACCATATATTTT. Amino acid sequence: CASSYRGGNTIYF.

The chain links TRBV2 to TRBJ1-6; D is uncertain. The length of the CDR3 is 13 residues. The V and J ends lost 4 bases and 7 bases respectively, with 8 bases between them. Germline CDR1 reads SNHLY; CDR2 reads FYNNEI. CDR3 sequence (DNA): TGTGCCAGCAGTGTTTCTGTGAATTCACCCCTCCACTTT. It encodes CASSVSVNSPLHF. The variable domain in full, with the rest retrieved from reference TRBV2 and TRBJ1-6, is EPEVTQTPSHQVTQMGQEVILRCVPISNHLYFYWYRQILGQKVEFLVSFYNNEISEKSEIFDDQFSVERPDGSNFTLKIRSTKLEDSAMYFCASSVSVNSPLHFGNGTRLTVT.